This TCR beta chain emerged from a study of CD8+CD57+ T cells in acquired aplastic anemia. About the study: Quantities of DNA derived from sorted CD4+ and CD8+ cells averaged approximately 3 ug. The study's findings and limits: Patients shared around 30 CD8+ CDR3 sequences with controls.

A word on this clonotype: The antigen is not known.

In patients chosen for sequencing, flow cytometry had shown CD8+CD57+ cell expansion. Germline-derived CDR1 and CDR2 are LNHNV and YYDKDF (reference sequence). Trimming cost V 0 bases and J 6 bases, with 8 bases left between them. The CDR3 covers 13 residues. Template material for TCR beta VDJ and CDR3 profiling consisted of genomic DNA. Each CDR3 protein is one row after TCRdb ran MiXCR on the reads. The sample yields 450,000 to 600,000 distinct CDR3 sequences, under 40% seen once. The chain uses TRBV15 and TRBJ1-2; D remains unclear. The sample comprised sorted CD4+, CD8+, or CD8+CD57+ T cells (not recorded which) from PBMCs. The sequence derives from a human donor with aplastic anemia. The chain's CDR3 is CATSRDSGDGYTF. The DNA for the CDR3 is TGTGCCACCAGCAGAGATAGCGGGGATGGCTACACCTTC. Full variable domain (outside the CDR3, taken from reference TRBV15 and TRBJ1-2): DAMVIQNPRYQVTQFGKPVTLSCSQTLNHNVMYWYQQKSSQAPKLLFHYYDKDFNNEADTPDNFQSRRPNTSFCFLDIRSPGLGDTAMYLCATSRDSGDGYTFGSGTRLTVV.